One sample yielded the 30 T cell receptor beta chains listed below, sequenced in a study of T cell changes during pregnancy in multiple sclerosis. The method was immunoSEQ multiplex PCR; TCRdb's version includes in-frame clones alone and lacks a portion of them. The data contain around 50,000 clones, around 93% of them seen just once; the ten biggest clones take up around 3.7%. The source was CD8+ T cells from peripheral blood mononuclear cells, collected in the second trimester of pregnancy. These receptors were taken from a female donor with multiple sclerosis, enrolled in a pregnancy study.

This clone was picked up one time. V and J are TRBV10-1 and TRBJ2-7; 7 bases align to TRBD2. Trimming removed 6 bases from V and 6 bases from J; junction bases left unmatched: 5. This CDR3 comprises 12 residues. Germline V gene sequence: CDR1 WNHNN, CDR2 SYGVQD (reference sequence). CDR3 sequence reads: CASSPGTTEQYF. CDR3 sequence (DNA): TGCGCCAGCAGCCCAGGGACTACCGAGCAGTACTTC.

The chain couples TRBV27 to TRBJ1-5; D perhaps matches TRBD1 (5 bases). The CDR3 length is 14 residues. Germline V gives CDR1 MNHEY, CDR2 SMNVEV (reference sequence). The V end lost 6 bases, the J end lost 3 bases, and 12 bases lay between the germline ends. The CDR3 bases are TGTGCCAGCAGCGCCGGGACTTTCAATCAGCCCCAGCATTTT. Protein: CASSAGTFNQPQHF.

The CDR3 nucleotides are TGTGCCAGCAGCGTCTTACGGGGGGCCCACGGCAGCACAGATACGCAGTATTTT. It yields the protein CASSVLRGAHGSTDTQYF. The chain links TRBV13 to TRBJ2-3; tentative D call: TRBD2 (7 bases). Germline V gene data show CDR1 as PRHDT and CDR2 as FYEKMQ (reference sequence). The CDR3 extends over 18 amino acids. Between the trimmed V and J ends, which lost 5 bases and 0 bases, there was a span of 21 bases.

The CDR3, as DNA: TGTGCCAGCAGCTTACGGGGTGTAGGTGAAAAACTGTTTTTT. Residues: CASSLRGVGEKLFF. This chain uses TRBV13 with TRBJ1-4; D is uncertain. The V gene's germline CDR1 is PRHDT and CDR2 FYEKMQ (reference sequence). Trimming left V 2 bases short and J 7 bases short, with 11 bases between. This CDR3 has 14 residues.

This sequence joins TRBV19 and TRBJ1-1; 10 nucleotides agree with TRBD1. V lost 3 bases to trimming and J lost 5 bases; unmatched junction nucleotides: 6. Germline loops: CDR1 LNHDA, CDR2 SQIVND (reference sequence). The CDR3 is 15 residues long. The CDR3 nucleotides read TGTGCCAGTAGTATGACAGGGGGCGCGATGACTGAAGCTTTCTTT. Protein: CASSMTGGAMTEAFF.

J is TRBJ2-1 and V is TRBV9; D gene uncertain. This CDR3 has 12 amino acids. Trimming pared 0 bases from V and 5 bases from J, leaving 3 bases between. Germline lookup yields CDR1 SGDLS and CDR2 YYNGEE. The CDR3 here is CASSVADNEQFF. CDR3 bases: TGTGCCAGCAGCGTAGCCGACAATGAGCAGTTCTTC.

CDR3 DNA sequence: TGTGCCACCAGCAGATCGGCGGCGCGGGCCAACACCGGGGAGCTGTTTTTT. This sequence encodes CATSRSAARANTGELFF. J is TRBJ2-2 and V is TRBV15, with D perhaps matching TRBD2 (5 bases). Trimming stripped 2 bases from V and 2 bases from J, with 15 bases between. CDR1 and CDR2 from the germline V gene are LNHNV and YYDKDF (reference sequence). This CDR3 has 17 residues. The entire variable domain, with the rest obtained from reference TRBV15 and TRBJ2-2, is as follows: DAMVIQNPRYQVTQFGKPVTLSCSQTLNHNVMYWYQQKSSQAPKLLFHYYDKDFNNEADTPDNFQSRRPNTSFCFLDIRSPGLGDTAMYLCATSRSAARANTGELFFGEGSRLTVL.

This chain connects TRBV7-2 to TRBJ2-7, with TRBD2 matching over 12 bases. Germline V gene lookup returns CDR1 SGHTA and CDR2 FQGNSA. Trimming took 1 base from V and 4 from J; bases not matched to a gene: 5. CDR3 length: 16 amino acids. CDR3 in amino acids: CASSLVLAGGGYEQYF. CDR3 DNA sequence: TGTGCCAGCAGCTTAGTTCTAGCGGGAGGGGGTTACGAGCAGTACTTC.

The CDR3 spells CASSQPGAVSTEAFF. The DNA for the CDR3 is TGTGCCAGCAGCCAACCAGGGGCGGTGTCCACTGAAGCTTTCTTT. The chain couples TRBV4-2 to TRBJ1-1; D perhaps matches TRBD1 (6 bases). The CDR3 has 15 amino acids. Trimming stripped 2 bases from V and 4 bases from J, with 14 bases between. The V gene's germline CDR1 is LGHNA and CDR2 YNFKEQ.

V and J are TRBV7-9 and TRBJ1-4, with D perhaps matching TRBD1 (5 bases). Germline loops: CDR1 SEHNR, CDR2 FQNEAQ (reference sequence). CDR3 size: 14 residues. V lost 5 bases and J lost 8, with 15 bases in between. The CDR3 loop is CASSPPGNREKLFF. CDR3 sequence (DNA): TGTGCCAGCAGCCCCCCAGGGAATCGGGAAAAACTGTTTTTT.

The chain combines TRBV7-9 with TRBJ2-3; TRBD1 aligns across 7 bases. Germline CDR1 SEHNR, CDR2 FQNEAQ (reference sequence). This CDR3 is 15 amino acids long. V dropped 4 bases and J dropped 2; count of bases not matched to a gene: 6. CDR3 protein: CASSSTGNPTDTQYF. In DNA form, the CDR3 reads TGTGCCAGCAGCTCGACAGGGAACCCCACAGATACGCAGTATTTT.

The V and J genes are TRBV4-2 and TRBJ2-7; a possible D gene is TRBD2 (6 bases). Germline V gene data show CDR1 as LGHNA and CDR2 as YNFKEQ. This CDR3 contains 17 residues. Trimming removed 0 bases at V and 3 bases at J, with 18 bases between. This CDR3 reads CASSQDPAGTTFYEQYF. Written as DNA, the CDR3 is TGTGCCAGCAGCCAAGATCCTGCGGGAACGACCTTCTACGAGCAGTACTTC.

CDR3 sequence (DNA): TGTGCCAGCAGCTCCGACAGGGACTATAATTCACCCCTCCACTTT. Amino acid sequence: CASSSDRDYNSPLHF. This chain uses TRBV5-5 with TRBJ1-6, with 7 positions matching TRBD1. Germline-derived CDR1 and CDR2 are SGHKS and YYEKEE (reference sequence). The CDR3 length is 15 residues. With 3 bases clipped from V and 3 bases from J, the junction kept 3 bases outside the gene matches.

This clone was recorded only once. The V gene is TRBV4-1, the J gene TRBJ1-5; 9 nucleotides align to TRBD1. V lost 4 bases to trimming and J lost 6 bases; unmatched junction nucleotides: 7. CDR3 length: 15 residues. Germline CDR1 is MGHRA and CDR2 is YSYEKL. The CDR3 sequence: CASSPETGGGQPQHF. CDR3 sequence (DNA): TGCGCCAGCAGCCCAGAGACAGGGGGAGGTCAGCCCCAGCATTTT.

The V call is TRBV7-2, the J call TRBJ1-2, with 11 bases that match TRBD1. The germline V gene encodes CDR1 SGHTA and CDR2 FQGNSA. This CDR3 comprises 17 residues. Trimming removed 2 bases from V and 4 bases from J; junction bases left unmatched: 9. CDR3 protein: CASSLPRTGGEVYGYTF. The DNA for the CDR3 is TGTGCCAGCAGCTTACCGAGGACAGGGGGCGAGGTCTATGGCTACACCTTC. Complete variable domain (other parts from reference TRBV7-2 and TRBJ1-2): GAGVSQSPSNKVTEKGKDVELRCDPISGHTALYWYRQSLGQGLEFLIYFQGNSAPDKSGLPSDRFSAERTGGSVSTLTIQRTQQEDSAVYLCASSLPRTGGEVYGYTFGSGTRLTVV.

The chain couples TRBV29-1 to TRBJ2-3; possible D gene TRBD2, 5 bases. V was cut by 5 bases and J by 5 bases, with 11 bases left in between. The CDR3 is 12 amino acids. From germline, CDR1 is SQVTM and CDR2 ANQGSEA. CDR3 in amino acids: CSVLQRRDTQYF. CDR3 bases: TGCAGCGTTCTACAGCGGAGAGATACGCAGTATTTT.

This clone was counted between two and nine times. This chain's CDR3 is CASSEGFTDGGPPTTEAFF. The DNA of the CDR3 is TGTGCCAGCAGCGAGGGATTCACAGATGGAGGACCACCAACCACTGAAGCTTTCTTT. V and J are TRBV9 and TRBJ1-1; no clear D gene. The germline V gene encodes CDR1 SGDLS and CDR2 YYNGEE. CDR3 length equals 19 residues. V was trimmed by 3 bases and J by 4 bases, leaving 28 bases between them.

The chain carries TRBV14 and TRBJ2-7; possible D gene TRBD1, 5 bases. The ends were cut back, 3 bases at V and 3 bases at J, with 18 bases in the middle. The CDR3 consists of 16 residues. Germline assignment: CDR1 SGHDN and CDR2 FVKESK. CDR3 protein: CASSHGVSGQLYEQYF. The CDR3 DNA is TGTGCCAGCAGCCATGGGGTGTCAGGGCAACTCTACGAGCAGTACTTC.

This clone has just a few counts. The rearrangement uses TRBV7-9 and TRBJ1-2; unclear D gene. The CDR3 totals 13 residues. Germline V lookup: CDR1 SEHNR, CDR2 FQNEAQ (reference sequence). V was clipped by 5 bases and J by 10 bases, with 17 bases between them. The CDR3 DNA sequence: TGTGCCAGCAGCCCGGACTTCCTGGAAGACTACACCTTC. This encodes CASSPDFLEDYTF.

The chain uses TRBV4-1 and TRBJ2-3; a possible D gene is TRBD1 (6 bases). V was clipped by 5 bases and J by 1 base, with 10 bases between them. The CDR3 has 14 residues. Germline V gene sequence: CDR1 MGHRA, CDR2 YSYEKL. CDR3 protein: CASSSEGGTDTQYF. CDR3 bases: TGCGCCAGCAGCTCCGAGGGGGGCACAGATACGCAGTATTTT.

The J gene is TRBJ1-2, the V gene TRBV2; possible D gene TRBD1, 5 bases. The CDR3 has 13 residues. The V gene lost 3 bases and the J gene lost 5 bases, with 10 bases spanning the gap. CDR1 SNHLY and CDR2 FYNNEI come from the germline V gene. CDR3 DNA sequence: TGTGCCAGCAGTGACAGGGAACTTTATGGCTACACCTTC. Its translation: CASSDRELYGYTF.

This chain uses TRBV9 with TRBJ2-3, with D tentatively TRBD2 (5 bases). The CDR3 is 16 amino acids. V lost 0 bases to trimming and J lost 2 bases, with 13 bases between them. Per the germline V gene, CDR1 is SGDLS and CDR2 is YYNGEE. CDR3 bases: TGTGCCAGCAGCGTAGGGGGTAGCGCCGACACAGATACGCAGTATTTT. It yields the protein CASSVGGSADTDTQYF.

This chain joins TRBV4-3 and TRBJ2-3; 13 bases match TRBD2. J was trimmed by 11 bases and V by 1 base; bases with no gene match: 0. Germline V gene sequence: CDR1 LGHNA, CDR2 YSLEER. The CDR3 runs to 13 residues. Here the CDR3 DNA reads TGCGCCAGCAGCCAAGGGACTAGCGGGGGGCAGTATTTT. It translates to CASSQGTSGGQYF.

The chain couples TRBV1 to TRBJ2-1; TRBD2 reflects the table's D call only, with no check against the DNA. TRBV1 is a recognized pseudogene. The length of the CDR3 is 19 residues. The CDR3 here is CTSSFKRGVHHISYNEQFF. CDR3 in DNA: TGCACCAGCAGTTTCAAGCGGGGGGTTCACCATATCTCCTACAATGAGCAGTTCTTC.

This CDR3 reads CASSPGDREAFF. The CDR3 DNA is TGTGCCAGCTCACCTGGGGACAGGGAAGCTTTCTTT. This chain uses TRBV18 with TRBJ1-1; 8 bases match TRBD1. CDR1 KGHSH and CDR2 LQKENI come from the germline V gene. The ends lost 3 bases at V and 8 bases at J; junction bases unmatched: 2. This CDR3 is built from 12 residues.

The V call is TRBV4-1, the J call TRBJ1-4; no clear D gene. The V end lost 6 bases, the J end lost 6 bases, and 8 bases lay between the germline ends. The CDR3 has 12 residues. CDR1 and CDR2 (germline): MGHRA, YSYEKL. Here the CDR3 DNA reads TGCGCCAGCAGGGGTCAGGATGAAAAACTGTTTTTT. Its protein is CASRGQDEKLFF.

V is TRBV18 and J is TRBJ2-7, with 7 bases aligning to TRBD1. V lost 6 bases to trimming and J lost 4 bases; unmatched junction nucleotides: 9. This CDR3 has 14 amino acids. Germline V gene sequence: CDR1 KGHSH, CDR2 LQKENI. The CDR3: CASSAGTDKYEQYF. CDR3 nucleotide sequence: TGTGCCAGCTCTGCCGGGACAGACAAATACGAGCAGTACTTC.

J is TRBJ2-2 and V is TRBV4-1; 10 bases are a match to TRBD2. V was clipped by 1 base and J by 5 bases; unmatched bases: 4. Germline V gene sequence: CDR1 MGHRA, CDR2 YSYEKL. The CDR3 is made up of 16 amino acids. CDR3: CASSQAGSGGTGELFF. CDR3 bases: TGCGCCAGCAGCCAAGCGGGTAGCGGGGGGACCGGGGAGCTGTTTTTT.

The V gene is TRBV18, the J gene TRBJ1-4, with D uncertain. V dropped 2 bases and J dropped 4 bases, with 11 bases sitting between them. The germline V gene encodes CDR1 KGHSH and CDR2 LQKENI. The CDR3 covers 15 residues. The CDR3 loop is CASSPGHLSNEKLFF. The CDR3 DNA is TGTGCCAGCTCACCAGGGCATCTTAGTAATGAAAAACTGTTTTTT. Full variable domain (rest looked up from reference TRBV18 and TRBJ1-4): NAGVMQNPRHLVRRRGQEARLRCSPMKGHSHVYWYRQLPEEGLKFMVYLQKENIIDESGMPKERFSAEFPKEGPSILRIQQVVRGDSAAYFCASSPGHLSNEKLFFGSGTQLSVL.

The V gene is TRBV5-4, the J gene TRBJ2-7, with D maybe TRBD1 (5 bases). V dropped 7 bases and J dropped 0 bases, with 11 bases sitting between them. The germline V gene has CDR1 SGHNT and CDR2 YYREEE (reference sequence). There are 13 residues in the CDR3. CDR3 protein: CASGIQGSYEQYF. DNA for the CDR3: TGTGCCAGCGGCATCCAGGGCTCCTACGAGCAGTACTTC.